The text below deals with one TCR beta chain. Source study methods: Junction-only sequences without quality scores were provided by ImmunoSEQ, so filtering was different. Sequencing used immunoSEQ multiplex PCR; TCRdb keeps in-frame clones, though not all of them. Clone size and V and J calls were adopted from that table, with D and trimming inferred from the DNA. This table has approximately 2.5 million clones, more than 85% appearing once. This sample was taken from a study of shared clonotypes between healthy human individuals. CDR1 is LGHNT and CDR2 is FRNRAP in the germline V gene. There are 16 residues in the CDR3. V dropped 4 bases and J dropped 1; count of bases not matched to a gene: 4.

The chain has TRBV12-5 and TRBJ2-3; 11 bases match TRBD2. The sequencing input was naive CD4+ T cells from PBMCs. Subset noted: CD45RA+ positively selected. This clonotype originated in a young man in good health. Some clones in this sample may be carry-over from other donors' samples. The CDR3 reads CASGSQGLAGTDTQYF. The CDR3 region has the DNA TGTGCTAGTGGTTCACAGGGACTAGCGGGCACAGATACGCAGTATTTT.